This record looks at one T cell receptor beta chain sequence and its context. These data come from a study of T-cell reconstitution after alpha-beta-depleted transplantation in children. CDR3 length: 14 residues. CDR1 MGHRA and CDR2 YSYEKL come from the germline V gene. V was pared by 1 base and J by 2 bases, with 6 bases between. Unique molecular identifiers were incorporated into the prepared TCRbeta library. TCRdb re-called the PCR reads with MiXCR, one entry per CDR3 protein. The sample has a few hundred thousand distinct CDR3 sequences, around 19% seen once. Sequencing used PBMCs from the stem cell graft donor, obtained from the stem cell graft. The sequence came from a human donor who donated a stem cell graft to a child with acute lymphoblastic leukemia. This rearrangement joins TRBV4-1 to TRBJ1-5; D gene unclear. The chain's CDR3 is CASSQGLGNQPQHF. CDR3 DNA sequence: TGCGCCAGCAGCCAAGGACTAGGCAATCAGCCCCAGCATTTT.